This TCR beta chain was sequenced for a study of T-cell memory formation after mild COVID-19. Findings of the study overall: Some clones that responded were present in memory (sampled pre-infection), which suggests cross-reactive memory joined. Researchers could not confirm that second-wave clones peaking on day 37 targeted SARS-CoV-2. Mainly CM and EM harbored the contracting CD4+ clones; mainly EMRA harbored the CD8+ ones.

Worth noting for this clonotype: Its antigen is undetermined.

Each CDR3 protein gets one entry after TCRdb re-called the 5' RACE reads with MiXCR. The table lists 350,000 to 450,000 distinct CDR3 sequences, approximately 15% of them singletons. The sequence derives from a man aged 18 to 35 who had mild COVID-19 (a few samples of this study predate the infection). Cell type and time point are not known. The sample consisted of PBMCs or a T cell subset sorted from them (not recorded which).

The CDR3 DNA is TGCGCCAGCAGCTTACAGGGCATCGCCACAGATACGCAGTATTTT. Translated, it gives CASSLQGIATDTQYF. V usage is TRBV5-1 and J usage is TRBJ2-3, with TRBD1 as a possible D gene (6 bases). The V end was cut by 2 bases, the J end by 2 bases, with 12 bases between. The V gene's germline CDR1 is SGHRS and CDR2 YFSETQ. This CDR3 has 15 residues.